What follows are 8 T cell receptor beta chains derived from one specimen sequenced in a study of regulatory T cells in long-lasting Graves disease (dated by TCRdb to the early 2020s). The time point label corresponds to: newly diagnosed GD, antithyroid drugs for less than 3 months. For both TCR sequencing and RNA sequencing, RNA was extracted from PBMCs using TRIzol. The method behind the library was multiplex PCR. This sample was sequenced with an Illumina HiSeq 4000. To build TCR beta libraries, CDR3 regions were amplified by Arm-PCR using iRepertoire HTBI primers. TCRdb applied fastp at Q25 and MiXCR to the public reads, then kept only in-frame beta chains. Every distinct CDR3 protein forms one entry, paired with its most common genes and DNA. This sample lists 250,000 or so distinct CDR3 sequences; over 20% were detected once. The top ten constitute around 13% of the sample. This specimen was peripheral blood mononuclear cells (PBMCs), taken at new diagnosis, from a patient treated with antithyroid drugs. All receptors derive from a female donor with Graves disease.

The rearrangement links TRBV25-1 to TRBJ2-5; D remains unclear. Germline lookup yields CDR1 MGHDK and CDR2 SYGVNS. The CDR3 extends over 13 amino acids. Trimming pared 1 base from V and 2 bases from J, leaving 5 bases between. CDR3 sequence: CASSEWSQETQYF. The CDR3 coding sequence is TGTGCCAGCAGTGAATGGAGTCAAGAGACCCAGTACTTC.

This clonotype occurred many times. The genes are TRBV12-3 or TRBV12-4 and TRBJ2-1; D is unclear. This CDR3 has 14 residues. Trimming removed 3 bases from V and 6 bases from J, with 12 bases in between. CDR3 nucleotides: TGTGCCAGCAGTTTCCGCGCGTTCCTCAATGAGCAGTTCTTC. This gives the protein CASSFRAFLNEQFF.

This clonotype was detected many times. This chain connects TRBV2 to TRBJ1-4; D unresolved. Germline V CDR1 and CDR2: SNHLY, FYNNEI. This CDR3 contains 14 residues. The V gene lost 7 bases and the J gene lost 3 bases, with 12 bases spanning the gap. This chain's CDR3 is CASIEVSANEKLFF. CDR3 nucleotide sequence: TGTGCCAGCATCGAGGTCTCGGCTAATGAAAAACTGTTTTTT.

The table lists this clonotype with many counts. The chain has TRBV5-1 and TRBJ2-3; D could derive from TRBD1 or TRBD2 (6 bases each). The CDR3 is 15 residues long. Trimming stripped 5 bases from V and 2 bases from J, with 15 bases between. Looked up from germline, CDR1 is SGHRS and CDR2 is YFSETQ. This CDR3 reads CASREGGPSTDTQYF. As DNA, the CDR3 is TGCGCCAGCAGGGAGGGGGGCCCTTCCACAGATACGCAGTATTTT.

Ten or more counts support this clonotype. The V gene is TRBV5-6, the J gene TRBJ1-6; D is unresolved. The V end was cut by 4 bases, the J end by 1 base, with 18 bases between. CDR1 SGHDT and CDR2 YYEEEE come from the germline V gene. The CDR3 loop spans 18 amino acids. CDR3 coding DNA: TGTGCCAGCAGCCGCAGATCCCTGGAGGCATCCTATAATTCACCCCTCCACTTT. Translating it yields CASSRRSLEASYNSPLHF.

This clonotype was counted only a few times. The chain employs TRBV28 and TRBJ1-6; D unresolved. CDR3 size: 11 residues. Trimming stripped 2 bases from V and 10 bases from J, with 3 bases between. Germline V CDR1 and CDR2: MDHEN, SYDVKM. The CDR3 reads CASSLRSPLHF. DNA for the CDR3: TGTGCCAGCAGTTTAAGGTCACCCCTCCACTTT.

This clonotype was detected only a few times. A much larger clone is a single base away; this may be a read error. The chain employs TRBV3-1 and TRBJ2-1; possibly TRBD1 for D (5 bases). The better agreement between TRBJ2-5 and the DNA end casts doubt on the J call. This CDR3 is built from 15 residues. CDR1 is LGHDT and CDR2 is YNNKEL in the germline V gene (reference sequence). The CDR3 reads CASSQVLGEQETQYF. The DNA of the CDR3 is TGTGCCAGCAGCCAAGTCTTAGGGGAACAAGAGACCCAGTACTTC.

This clonotype was seen many times. The V and J genes are TRBV12-3 or TRBV12-4 and TRBJ1-2; weak D call: TRBD1 (5 bases). The CDR3 spans 13 residues. V was trimmed by 3 bases and J by 3 bases, leaving 8 bases between them. The CDR3 loop is CASSLGVYYGYTF. The CDR3 DNA follows: TGTGCCAGCAGTTTGGGGGTATACTATGGCTACACCTTC.